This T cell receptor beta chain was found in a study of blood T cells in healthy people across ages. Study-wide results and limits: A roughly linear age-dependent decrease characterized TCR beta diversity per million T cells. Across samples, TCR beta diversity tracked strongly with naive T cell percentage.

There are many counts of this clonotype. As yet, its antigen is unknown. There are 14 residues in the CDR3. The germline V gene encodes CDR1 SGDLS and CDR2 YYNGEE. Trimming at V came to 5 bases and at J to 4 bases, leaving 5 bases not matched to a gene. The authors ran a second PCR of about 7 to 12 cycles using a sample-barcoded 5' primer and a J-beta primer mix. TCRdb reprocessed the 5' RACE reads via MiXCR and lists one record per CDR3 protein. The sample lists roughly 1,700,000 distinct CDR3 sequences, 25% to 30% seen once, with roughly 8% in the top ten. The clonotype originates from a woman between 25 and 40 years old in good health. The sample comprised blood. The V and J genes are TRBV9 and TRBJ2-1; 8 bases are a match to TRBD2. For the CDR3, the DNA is TGTGCCAGCAGTGTCGGCGGGGGGTACAATGAGCAGTTCTTC. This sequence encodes CASSVGGGYNEQFF.